This TCR beta chain was sequenced for a study of T cells in Graves' hyperthyroidism and ophthalmopathy. Background on the study: At the time of initial diagnosis and before any treatment, peripheral blood was collected. Regarding the study as a whole: The model made its ophthalmopathy prediction, and onset followed a median about 6 months later.

Regions amplified from RNA transcripts were the TCR beta CDR3 regions. First-round RT-PCR targeting the TCR CDR3 was performed with the HTBI primer set. TCRdb called the multiplex PCR reads again in MiXCR, with one record for every CDR3 protein. The sample carries around 500,000 distinct CDR3 sequences, around 14% recorded once. The study defined stable Graves' hyperthyroidism as no ophthalmopathy progression within 18 months. The V gene lost 2 bases and the J gene lost 4 bases, with 12 bases spanning the gap. The CDR3 extends over 14 amino acids. CDR1 and CDR2 from the germline V gene are SGHRS and YFSETQ. This clonotype showed up many times. Its cognate antigen is unknown.

The sequenced sample was blood. The rearrangement uses TRBV5-1 and TRBJ1-1; D unresolved. The TCR sequence derives from a woman between 18 and 29 years old with Graves' hyperthyroidism. CDR3 protein: CASSLGPLGTEAFF. As DNA, the CDR3 is TGCGCCAGCAGCTTAGGCCCGCTAGGCACTGAAGCTTTCTTT. Combining the CDR3 with reference TRBV5-1 and TRBJ1-1 gives the whole variable domain KAGVTQTPRYLIKTRGQQVTLSCSPISGHRSVSWYQQTPGQGLQFLFEYFSETQRNKGNFPGRFSGRQFSNSRSEMNVSTLELGDSALYLCASSLGPLGTEAFFGQGTRLTVV.